This entry is about one T cell receptor (beta chain). Its target is unknown. This entry is derived from a study of cytomegalovirus exposure and HLA in healthy donors. Study results and limitations: The classifier, whose performance was assessed in both the original and validation cohorts, reportedly diagnosed cytomegalovirus status with high specificity and sensitivity.

The length of the CDR3 is 16 residues. CDR1 is SGHRS and CDR2 is YFSETQ in the germline V gene. V lost 3 bases, J lost 3 bases, and 5 bases stayed unmatched. Primers for the PCR totalled 60 Vbeta and 13 Jbeta. Only in-frame clones appear in the TCRdb table, and some are missing; sequencing was by immunoSEQ multiplex PCR. In all, the sample yields over 70,000 clones. The receptor was isolated from a woman aged 40 to 49 in good health and CMV-seropositive. The V call is TRBV5-1, the J call TRBJ2-1; 11 nucleotides agree with TRBD2. The sequenced material came from PBMCs. The CDR3 sequence: CASSYTGTSGYNEQFF. The CDR3 DNA reads as TGCGCCAGCAGCTACACCGGGACTAGCGGCTACAATGAGCAGTTCTTC.